One T cell receptor (beta chain) is described in this entry. The sample has other DNA sequences that encode this CDR3 too. The source of the sample is a study of blood T cell repertoires in COVID-19. Data came from immunoSEQ multiplex PCR; TCRdb stores just in-frame clones and leaves some out. The data contain some 150,000 clones, approximately 86% of them singletons. V was clipped by 8 bases and J by 8 bases; unmatched bases: 5. In germline, CDR1 is ENHRY, CDR2 SYGVKD. The CDR3 extends over 13 amino acids. This chain uses TRBV10-3 with TRBJ2-1; 11 positions agree with TRBD2. The receptor comes from a woman aged 50 to 60 with acute or convalescent COVID-19. Sequenced material: peripheral blood. Here the CDR3 reads CAISLAGVDEQFF. DNA of the CDR3: TGTGCCATCTCACTAGCGGGAGTCGATGAGCAGTTCTTC.